A single sample gave rise to the 11 T cell receptor beta chains below, sequenced in a study of blood T cell repertoires in COVID-19. Clones were sequenced by immunoSEQ multiplex PCR, and TCRdb holds only the in-frame ones, with some missing. The sample holds under 300,000 clones, roughly 88% seen once. The sample consisted of PBMCs or T cells enriched from blood (not recorded which). The receptors derive from a woman in her forties who had been exposed to COVID-19.

The chain carries TRBV30 and TRBJ1-2, with D tentatively TRBD1 (5 bases). This CDR3 has 14 amino acids. V was shortened by 4 bases and J by 4 bases, with 16 bases between the two germline ends. CDR1 is GTSNPN and CDR2 is SVGIG in the germline V gene (reference sequence). The CDR3 is CAWTVEGTFYGYTF. DNA of the CDR3: TGTGCCTGGACGGTCGAGGGGACTTTCTATGGCTACACCTTC.

This chain links TRBV7-6 with TRBJ2-3; possibly TRBD2 for D (7 bases). The germline V gene encodes CDR1 SGHVS and CDR2 FNYEAQ. The CDR3 covers 18 residues. V shed 4 bases and J shed 0 bases, with 20 bases lying between them. CDR3 coding DNA: TGTGCCAGCAGCTCGAAGTTAGGGGGGGGGCCTAGCACAGATACGCAGTATTTT. Its translation is CASSSKLGGGPSTDTQYF. Based on the CDR3 plus reference TRBV7-6 and TRBJ2-3, the full variable domain is GAGVSQSPRYKVTKRGQDVALRCDPISGHVSLYWYRQALGQGPEFLTYFNYEAQQDKSGLPNDRFSAERPEGSISTLTIQRTEQRDSAMYRCASSSKLGGGPSTDTQYFGPGTRLTVL.

CDR3 coding DNA: TGTGCCAGCTCGAGTGAGGGTCGTGGCTACACCTTC. This codes for CASSSEGRGYTF. The J gene is TRBJ1-2, the V gene TRBV18; D gene uncertain. The CDR3 covers 12 residues. The germline V gene encodes CDR1 KGHSH and CDR2 LQKENI. V lost 6 bases, J lost 7 bases, and 12 bases lay in between.

The chain combines TRBV7-2 with TRBJ1-2; a weak D match, TRBD1 (5 bases). V lost 1 base and J lost 4, with 13 bases in between. Germline CDR1 reads SGHTA; CDR2 reads FQGNSA. CDR3 length: 15 residues. CDR3: CASSLETAGSYGYTF. CDR3 bases: TGTGCCAGCAGCTTAGAGACAGCGGGGTCCTATGGCTACACCTTC.

The rearrangement uses TRBV28 and TRBJ2-5; 7 bases agree with TRBD1. Unmatched junction bases numbered 8, after V lost 5 bases and J lost 5 bases. The length of the CDR3 is 14 residues. The V gene's germline CDR1 is MDHEN and CDR2 SYDVKM. This CDR3 reads CASSPDDRAETQYF. CDR3 nucleotides: TGTGCCAGCAGTCCCGATGACAGGGCTGAGACCCAGTACTTC.

The chain is built from TRBV5-4 and TRBJ2-1; weak D call: TRBD2 (5 bases). Germline V gene sequence: CDR1 SGHNT, CDR2 YYREEE (reference sequence). The CDR3 consists of 14 residues. V was trimmed by 0 bases and J by 10 bases, leaving 14 bases between them. The CDR3 region is CASSLVTTAKEQFF. The DNA for the CDR3 is TGTGCCAGCAGCTTGGTGACTACCGCCAAGGAGCAGTTCTTC.

The chain combines TRBV7-9 with TRBJ1-2, with TRBD1 as a possible D gene (5 bases). Trimming took 5 bases from V and 0 from J, leaving 22 bases between them. Per the germline V gene, CDR1 is SEHNR and CDR2 is FQNEAQ (reference sequence). The CDR3 is 18 amino acids. In nucleotides, the CDR3 is TGTGCCAGCAGCCCCTCTGACAGCCGAGCCTCCCCTAACTATGGCTACACCTTC. It yields the protein CASSPSDSRASPNYGYTF.

The chain has TRBV27 and TRBJ2-7, with a tentative D call TRBD1 (6 bases). CDR1 and CDR2 (germline): MNHEY, SMNVEV (reference sequence). V was clipped by 6 bases and J by 2 bases, with 14 bases between them. The CDR3 has 14 residues. The CDR3 here is CASRGDRRPYEQYF. The DNA for the CDR3 is TGTGCCAGCAGGGGAGACAGGAGGCCCTACGAGCAGTACTTC.

V and J are TRBV4-3 and TRBJ2-1, with 10 bases aligning to TRBD1. V dropped 1 base and J dropped 0; count of bases not matched to a gene: 12. Germline CDR1 and CDR2: LGHNA and YSLEER. This CDR3 has 20 residues. The CDR3 nucleotides are TGCGCCAGCAGCCAAGTTCGGAGGGACAGGGGCGTCAGCTCCTACAATGAGCAGTTCTTC. Its translation: CASSQVRRDRGVSSYNEQFF.

This clone was seen a single time. For the CDR3, the DNA is TGTGCCAGCTCCCCCGGACAAGGCGAGCAGTACTTC. Amino acids: CASSPGQGEQYF. The V call is TRBV18, the J call TRBJ2-7; tentatively, D is TRBD1 (5 bases). With 6 bases removed from V and 6 bases from J, the gap between germline ends came to 12 bases. This CDR3 is 12 amino acids long. Germline assignment: CDR1 KGHSH and CDR2 LQKENI.

The chain links TRBV7-9 to TRBJ1-1; D uncertain. The CDR3 has 13 amino acids. The germline V gene has CDR1 SEHNR and CDR2 FQNEAQ (reference sequence). Trimming pared 1 base from V and 4 bases from J, leaving 7 bases between. CDR3 region: CASSLGTSTEAFF. In nucleotides, the CDR3 is TGTGCCAGCAGCTTAGGAACGAGCACTGAAGCTTTCTTT.